This entry lists 14 T cell receptor beta chains sequenced from one sample in a study of CD8 T cells in ankylosing spondylitis (dated by TCRdb to about 2017). Library construction relied on 5' RACE. Reads for this sample came from an Illumina HiSeq 2500. The raw public data were reprocessed by TCRdb itself: fastp quality trimming at Q25, MiXCR clonotype calling, in-frame beta chains only. All rows with the same CDR3 protein become a single entry with the most common DNA and genes. This sample holds 150,000 to 200,000 distinct CDR3 sequences; 11% were observed only once. Together, the top ten hold almost 30% of the sample. What was sequenced was blood, either unsorted or a sorted T cell fraction (not recorded which). The receptors derive from a male donor with ankylosing spondylitis or in good health (not recorded which).

In this sample, this clonotype turned up many times. The chain joins TRBV12-3 or TRBV12-4 to TRBJ2-5, with D perhaps matching TRBD1 (6 bases). V dropped 1 base and J dropped 3 bases, with 9 bases sitting between them. The CDR3 consists of 14 residues. CDR3 sequence (DNA): TGTGCCAGCAGTTTAGTAAGGGGGAAAGAGACCCAGTACTTC. It codes for CASSLVRGKETQYF.

This clonotype was seen repeatedly, ten times or more. The chain uses TRBV2 and TRBJ2-2; 10 bases agree with TRBD1. V gave up 1 base and J gave up 8 bases; unmatched junction bases: 7. The CDR3 spans 16 residues. Germline CDR1 and CDR2: SNHLY and FYNNEI. Here the CDR3 reads CASSEVGDRGRGELFF. For the CDR3, the DNA is TGTGCCAGCAGTGAAGTTGGGGACAGGGGACGAGGGGAGCTGTTTTTT. The full variable domain, with the rest looked up from reference TRBV2 and TRBJ2-2, is EPEVTQTPSHQVTQMGQEVILRCVPISNHLYFYWYRQILGQKVEFLVSFYNNEISEKSEIFDDQFSVERPDGSNFTLKIRSTKLEDSAMYFCASSEVGDRGRGELFFGEGSRLTVL.

The chain combines TRBV12-3 or TRBV12-4 with TRBJ2-5; 10 bases are a match to TRBD2. Trimming cost V 7 bases and J 5 bases; bases outside gene matches: 13. This CDR3 is built from 16 residues. CDR3 nucleotides: TGTGCCAGCACCCGGGGTAGCGGGGGGTTCGCGGAGACCCAGTACTTC. This encodes CASTRGSGGFAETQYF.

This clonotype occurred a few times. In nucleotides, the CDR3 is TGTGCCAGCAGCTTCGCAGGGTCTGGAAACACCATATATTTT. As protein: CASSFAGSGNTIYF. V usage is TRBV7-2 and J usage is TRBJ1-3; possible D gene TRBD1, 5 bases. Germline loops: CDR1 SGHTA, CDR2 FQGNSA. The CDR3 runs 14 residues. Trimming removed 3 bases at V and 1 base at J, with 7 bases between.

This clonotype has ten or more counts. The chain recombines TRBV6-2 or TRBV6-3 with TRBJ2-5; weak D call: TRBD2 (5 bases). The CDR3 runs 13 residues. Trimming left V 5 bases short and J 9 bases short, with 16 bases between. Germline V lookup: CDR1 MNHEY, CDR2 SVGEGT. The CDR3 DNA sequence: TGTGCCAGCAGTCCTCCGCCGACGGAGGCCCAGTACTTC. Residues: CASSPPPTEAQYF.

This clonotype was seen at least ten times. The V call is TRBV3-1, the J call TRBJ1-2; 7 bases are shared with TRBD1. This CDR3 comprises 14 residues. Per the germline V gene, CDR1 is LGHDT and CDR2 is YNNKEL (reference sequence). With V trimmed by 8 bases and J by 4 bases, 10 bases remained unmatched. The CDR3 loop reads CASQPSNRGYGYTF. CDR3 in DNA: TGTGCCAGCCAACCTTCGAACAGGGGCTATGGCTACACCTTC.

The chain carries TRBV30 and TRBJ2-7; possibly TRBD1 or TRBD2 for D (5 bases each). The CDR3 length is 13 residues. CDR1 is GTSNPN, CDR2 SVGIG, per germline (reference sequence). The V and J ends lost 3 bases and 5 bases respectively, with 14 bases between them. Here the CDR3 reads CAWRPGPKDEQYF. CDR3 DNA sequence: TGTGCCTGGAGACCGGGGCCCAAGGACGAGCAGTACTTC.

This clonotype was detected ten times or more. The chain couples TRBV21-1 to TRBJ1-5. TRBV21-1 is assigned pseudogene status. CDR3 length: 17 amino acids. CDR3 coding DNA: TGTGCCAGCACCTTCCAGGGAGGTTTGGTTAGCAATCAGCCCCAGCATTTT. Translated: CASTFQGGLVSNQPQHF.

This rearrangement joins TRBV7-2 to TRBJ1-1; no definite D call. This CDR3 is 13 amino acids long. Germline CDR1 SGHTA, CDR2 FQGNSA. With 3 bases removed from V and 7 bases from J, the gap between germline ends came to 12 bases. This CDR3 is CASSFSRGSEAFF. The CDR3 coding sequence is TGTGCCAGCAGCTTCTCTCGTGGCAGTGAAGCTTTCTTT.

This clonotype was seen at least ten times. The CDR3 here is CASGDRDNEQFF. CDR3 DNA sequence: TGTGCCAGCGGAGACAGGGATAATGAGCAGTTCTTC. The chain joins TRBV3-1 to TRBJ2-1; 7 bases are a match to TRBD1. This CDR3 has 12 amino acids. Germline V CDR1 and CDR2: LGHDT, YNNKEL (reference sequence). The J segment lost 7 bases and the V segment lost 8 bases, leaving 5 bases of the junction unmatched.

This clonotype appeared a few times. V and J are TRBV6-1 and TRBJ2-1; 10 bases map to TRBD1. From germline, CDR1 is MNHNS and CDR2 SASEGT. Trimming cost V 6 bases and J 9 bases; bases outside gene matches: 11. This CDR3 has 15 residues. The CDR3: CASSPGQGGWGEQFF. The CDR3 nucleotides are TGTGCCAGCAGCCCCGGACAGGGGGGCTGGGGTGAGCAGTTCTTC.

The rearrangement uses TRBV27 and TRBJ2-7; D not resolved. The CDR3 length is 15 residues. V was cut by 3 bases and J by 1 base, with 13 bases left in between. The germline V gene has CDR1 MNHEY and CDR2 SMNVEV (reference sequence). For the CDR3, the DNA is TGTGCCAGCAGTTTCTTTGGAGCCCGGTCCTACGAGCAGTACTTC. It specifies CASSFFGARSYEQYF.

This clonotype was detected a few times. V is TRBV20-1 and J is TRBJ2-1; possibly TRBD1 for D (6 bases). Germline lookup yields CDR1 DFQATT and CDR2 SNEGSKA (reference sequence). This CDR3 comprises 13 residues. Trimming pared 0 bases from V and 7 bases from J, leaving 10 bases between. The CDR3 nucleotides are TGCAGTGCTAGAGAGGGGGCTTTGAATGAGCAGTTCTTC. Amino acid sequence: CSAREGALNEQFF.

In this sample, this clonotype turned up many times. This chain joins TRBV20-1 and TRBJ2-5, with 8 bases identical to TRBD2. Trimming removed 5 bases from V and 6 bases from J; junction bases left unmatched: 11. CDR1 is DFQATT and CDR2 is SNEGSKA in the germline V gene (reference sequence). The CDR3 is 14 amino acids. Written as DNA, the CDR3 is TGCAGTGCTTATCCGCTAGCGGGTCAAAAGACCCAGTACTTC. This gives the protein CSAYPLAGQKTQYF.